Below are 20 T cell receptor beta chains sequenced from a single sample in a study of T cells in Graves' hyperthyroidism and ophthalmopathy. There were TCR beta CDR3 regions amplified from RNA transcripts. First-round RT-PCR targeting the TCR CDR3 was performed with the HTBI primer set. TCRdb re-called the multiplex PCR reads with MiXCR, one entry per CDR3 protein. The sample holds some 98,000 distinct CDR3 sequences, roughly 40% seen once. Sequencing was performed on peripheral blood or thyroid tissue (not recorded which). These receptors came from a woman aged 25 to 39 with Graves' hyperthyroidism.

This clonotype has more than one count but fewer than ten. CDR3 protein: CASNREDNEQFF. In nucleotides, the CDR3 is TGTGCCAGCAATAGAGAGGACAATGAGCAGTTCTTC. The V gene is TRBV7-9, the J gene TRBJ2-1; D is ambiguous. Germline V gene data show CDR1 as SEHNR and CDR2 as FQNEAQ (reference sequence). Trimming stripped 7 bases from V and 5 bases from J, with 9 bases between. The CDR3 spans 12 residues.

Details on this clonotype: One end of the junction varies from germline; a read error may be responsible. The chain carries TRBV28 and TRBJ1-3; D not certain. CDR3 size: 13 residues. The V gene's germline CDR1 is MDHEN and CDR2 SYDVKM. The CDR3 region has the DNA TGTGCCAGCAGTTCGCCTGGGGTTCTGACAATGGGTTTT. The encoded protein is CASSSPGVLTMGF.

Many counts were recorded for this clonotype. This sequence joins TRBV28 and TRBJ1-2, with D possibly matching TRBD1 (5 bases). Trimming pared 5 bases from V and 4 bases from J, leaving 11 bases between. Germline V gene lookup returns CDR1 MDHEN and CDR2 SYDVKM. The CDR3 totals 13 residues. The DNA of the CDR3 is TGTGCCAGCAGTCTGACAGAGAGCTATGGCTACACCTTC. Amino acid sequence: CASSLTESYGYTF.

This chain joins TRBV27 and TRBJ2-3; 12 bases map to TRBD2. The CDR3 is 14 residues long. Germline V gene data show CDR1 as MNHEY and CDR2 as SMNVEV (reference sequence). V shed 6 bases and J 3 bases; nucleotides not matched to a gene: 1. This CDR3 reads CASRLAGGTDTQYF. Written as DNA, the CDR3 is TGTGCCAGCAGGCTAGCGGGAGGGACAGATACGCAGTATTTT.

Worth noting for this clonotype: Given a much more abundant clone one base away, this may be a read error. This chain links TRBV13 with TRBJ1-2; tentative D call: TRBD1 (5 bases). The CDR3 loop spans 14 amino acids. Germline-derived CDR1 and CDR2 are PRHDT and FYEKMQ (reference sequence). V was clipped by 6 bases and J by 5 bases, with 16 bases between them. In DNA form, the CDR3 reads TGTGCCAGCAGTCGGGCTGGGACTCAGTATGGCTACACCTTC. Translating it yields CASSRAGTQYGYTF.

The table lists this clonotype with many counts. V is TRBV5-1 and J is TRBJ1-5; 8 bases are shared with TRBD1. Germline loops: CDR1 SGHRS, CDR2 YFSETQ. V lost 0 bases, J lost 8 bases, and 4 bases stayed unmatched. The length of the CDR3 is 14 residues. DNA of the CDR3: TGCGCCAGCAGCTTGGGACAGGGGCGGGAGCCCCAGCATTTT. This codes for CASSLGQGREPQHF.

At least ten counts were recorded for this clonotype. The V call is TRBV27, the J call TRBJ2-5; D is undetermined. V was clipped by 7 bases and J by 8 bases, with 20 bases between them. The germline V gene has CDR1 MNHEY and CDR2 SMNVEV (reference sequence). This CDR3 is 14 amino acids long. CDR3 DNA sequence: TGTGCCAGCAATGACCTGGGCGGAGTTCGTACCCAGTACTTC. This encodes CASNDLGGVRTQYF.

The chain uses TRBV20-1 and TRBJ2-5; D remains ambiguous. CDR3 length equals 13 residues. Germline V gene sequence: CDR1 DFQATT, CDR2 SNEGSKA (reference sequence). Trimming stripped 3 bases from V and 3 bases from J, with 11 bases between. The CDR3 bases are TGCAGTGCTAGTGCTTTCCGGGAAGAGACCCAGTACTTC. Its protein product is CSASAFREETQYF.

This clonotype turned up a few times. The chain combines TRBV28 with TRBJ2-7; D gene unclear. The CDR3 runs 15 residues. V was clipped by 3 bases and J by 2 bases, with 14 bases between them. Germline V gives CDR1 MDHEN, CDR2 SYDVKM. The CDR3, as DNA: TGTGCCAGCAGTTTCATCGACGGAGAACCCTACGAGCAGTACTTC. Amino acid sequence: CASSFIDGEPYEQYF.

This clonotype has more than one count but fewer than ten. The chain recombines TRBV18 with TRBJ1-4; D is uncertain. The CDR3 spans 16 residues. Germline V lookup: CDR1 KGHSH, CDR2 LQKENI. With 4 bases removed from V and 5 bases from J, the gap between germline ends came to 17 bases. The CDR3 DNA is TGTGCCAGCTCACTTAAATGGGTCGACTGGAATGAAAAACTGTTTTTT. Amino acids: CASSLKWVDWNEKLFF.

This clonotype was counted at least ten times. This chain uses TRBV4-2 with TRBJ2-3; D call uncertain. Germline lookup yields CDR1 LGHNA and CDR2 YNFKEQ. The CDR3 covers 13 residues. Trimming left V 5 bases short and J 2 bases short, with 8 bases between. Here the CDR3 reads CASSSRVTDTQYF. The CDR3, as DNA: TGTGCCAGCAGCTCCCGGGTCACAGATACGCAGTATTTT.

The chain recombines TRBV24-1 with TRBJ2-5; D perhaps matches TRBD2 (6 bases). Germline assignment: CDR1 KGHDR and CDR2 SFDVKD. The CDR3 is 14 residues long. With 1 base removed from V and 7 bases from J, the gap between germline ends came to 12 bases. CDR3: CATSDFGQGGTQYF. For the CDR3, the DNA is TGTGCCACCAGTGATTTTGGGCAGGGAGGGACCCAGTACTTC.

This clonotype was detected many times. At one boundary the junction diverges from the germline segment, which might be a read error. V and J are TRBV9 and TRBJ2-2, with D possibly called TRBD1 or TRBD2 (5 bases each). Germline V gene sequence: CDR1 SGDLS, CDR2 YYNGEE. The CDR3 covers 15 residues. The CDR3 loop reads CASSDTVGPQGELSF. The CDR3 DNA reads as TGTGCCAGCAGCGATACCGTGGGTCCCCAAGGGGAGCTGTCTTTT.

This chain uses TRBV7-2 with TRBJ1-6; TRBD1 is a possible D gene (6 bases). CDR3 length: 15 residues. The germline V gene has CDR1 SGHTA and CDR2 FQGNSA. The V and J ends lost 1 base and 6 bases respectively, with 10 bases between them. CDR3 nucleotide sequence: TGTGCCAGCAGCTTAGGGCAGGGGTCTAATTCACCCCTCCACTTT. This translates into CASSLGQGSNSPLHF.

This clonotype was seen many times. The rearrangement links TRBV7-6 to TRBJ1-5; 7 nucleotides line up with TRBD1. Germline V CDR1 and CDR2: SGHVS, FNYEAQ. With V trimmed by 6 bases and J by 2 bases, 4 bases remained unmatched. CDR3 length: 14 residues. CDR3 coding DNA: TGTGCCAGCAGTCGAGGGGGCGGCAATCAGCCCCAGCATTTT. Translation: CASSRGGGNQPQHF.

This clonotype was counted ten times or more. This chain uses TRBV11-2 with TRBJ2-2; tentatively, D is TRBD1 (6 bases). CDR3 length: 17 residues. Deletions cut 4 bases from V and 1 base from J, with 16 bases between. Germline V gene data show CDR1 as SGHAT and CDR2 as FQNNGV. The CDR3 DNA reads as TGTGCCAGCAGCTCCCCCCTTGTGGGACAGAACACCGGGGAGCTGTTTTTT. Amino acids: CASSSPLVGQNTGELFF.

This clonotype was seen a handful of times. The rearrangement links TRBV5-1 to TRBJ2-3, with a weak D call TRBD2 (6 bases). Trimming took 4 bases from V and 0 from J, leaving 15 bases between them. Looked up from germline, CDR1 is SGHRS and CDR2 is YFSETQ. This CDR3 is built from 16 residues. DNA for the CDR3: TGCGCCAGCAGCCGCCTGGTGGCGGGAAGCACAGATACGCAGTATTTT. Translating gives CASSRLVAGSTDTQYF.

This clonotype was recorded at least ten times. The chain couples TRBV28 to TRBJ2-6, with D uncertain. V lost 5 bases to trimming and J lost 1 base, with 6 bases between them. Germline V gene sequence: CDR1 MDHEN, CDR2 SYDVKM. The length of the CDR3 is 14 residues. CDR3 sequence reads: CASSGVSGANVLTF. CDR3 sequence (DNA): TGTGCCAGCAGTGGTGTATCTGGGGCCAACGTCCTGACTTTC.

The rearrangement uses TRBV12-3 or TRBV12-4 and TRBJ2-2, with 7 bases aligning to TRBD1. The CDR3 is 14 amino acids. The junction had 5 bases not matched to a gene; V was cut back by 6 bases and J by 4 bases. The CDR3 DNA reads TGTGCCAGCAGCCGGACAGGATCCACCGGGGAGCTGTTTTTT. Translating it yields CASSRTGSTGELFF.

In DNA form, the CDR3 reads TGTGCCAGCAGCAAGTCCCTCCGGGACAGTAACTATGGCTACACCTTC. Its protein product is CASSKSLRDSNYGYTF. The chain joins TRBV7-2 to TRBJ1-2, with 7 bases lining up with TRBD1. Germline V gene lookup returns CDR1 SGHTA and CDR2 FQGNSA. The V segment lost 5 bases and the J segment 1 base; nucleotides outside the gene matches: 10. The CDR3 totals 16 residues.